This T cell receptor beta chain was found in a study of monozygotic twins with inflammatory bowel disease. Study-wide findings and caveats: Differing T cell subtypes remained indistinguishable.

UMIs incorporating a 6-nucleotide sample barcode were appended by means of template switching. The cDNA of both the TCRalpha and TCRbeta chains was subjected to two nested PCRs of about 17 and 10 cycles. TCRdb reprocessed the 5' RACE reads, with one entry per CDR3 protein and no DNA. Here the sample table reports 420,000 or so distinct CDR3 sequences. With respect to this clonotype: What it binds is unknown.

No sorting of T cells preceded isolation of total RNA from whole blood. Sequencing input: blood. This clonotype originated in a human donor with ulcerative colitis or Crohn's disease, or a healthy co-twin of an affected twin (not recorded which).

The CDR3 loop is CASSFGREDRVQETQYF. The chain links TRBV5-1 to TRBJ2-5; lacking DNA, the TRBD1 call made by TCRdb goes unchecked. The CDR3 length is 17 residues. CDR1 and CDR2 (germline): SGHRS, YFSETQ.